The rows below give T cell receptor beta chains drawn from one sample of a study of shared clonotypes between healthy human individuals. The method was immunoSEQ multiplex PCR; TCRdb's version includes in-frame clones alone and lacks a portion of them. The top ten clones hold around an eighth of a sample with approximately 480,000 clones, about 79% of them seen once. Sequenced: PBMCs. The receptors were gathered from a woman in her thirties or forties in good health. Some clones in this sample may be carry-over from other donors' samples. Each CDR3 is given with its conserved first and last residue. D genes are given only for firm matches. Size values are once, few and many counts, or a class for expanded clones, and some rows have none.

abundance	j_gene	v_gene	d_gene	CDR3nt	CDR3aa
NA	TRBJ1-6	TRBV18	TRBD1	TGTGCCAGCTCACCGGTCTCAGGGGGCACGGATTCACCCCTCCACTTT	CASSPVSGGTDSPLHF
NA	TRBJ2-1	TRBV7-2	NA	TGTGCCAGCAGCTTAGGAGTAAGCTCCTACAATGAGCAGTTCTTC	CASSLGVSSYNEQFF
few	TRBJ1-1	TRBV2	NA	TGTGCCAGCAGTGGATGGTACGGGGCAGCTTTCTTT	CASSGWYGAAFF
few	TRBJ2-5	TRBV7-2	NA	TGTGCCAGCAGGGGGCTGGTAGGAGGGACCCAGTACTTC	CASRGLVGGTQYF
few	TRBJ2-2	TRBV4-2	NA	TGTGCCAGCAGCCAAGATTGGGAGCGGACGGCCGGGAGCGGGGAGCTGTTTTTT	CASSQDWERTAGSGELFF
NA	TRBJ2-4	TRBV2	NA	TGTGCCAGCATTGAAGGCGGGCGGGTCCGAGCCAAAAACATTCAGTACTTC	CASIEGGRVRAKNIQYF
NA	TRBJ1-3	TRBV5-1	NA	TGCGCCAGCTGGGACACGGGCTCTGGAAACACCATATATTTT	CASWDTGSGNTIYF
NA	TRBJ1-2	TRBV16	NA	TGTGCCAGCAGCCAACAAGCCCCTGGGCAGGGGATTGGCTACACCTTC	CASSQQAPGQGIGYTF
NA	TRBJ1-6	TRBV7-8	TRBD1	TGTGCCAGCACCCAGATGGGAACAGGGGATTCACCCCTCCACTTT	CASTQMGTGDSPLHF
NA	TRBJ1-4	TRBV11-2	NA	TGTGCCAGCAGCTTAGGACCTATGGCAAATGAAAAACTGTTTTTT	CASSLGPMANEKLFF
NA	TRBJ2-7	TRBV6-1	TRBD2	TGTGCCAGCAGTGATGGACTAGCGTCCGAGCAGTACTTC	CASSDGLASEQYF
NA	TRBJ2-2	TRBV11-3	TRBD2	TGTGCCAGCAGCTTAGATCGGGATACTAGCGGTCTTGGAGGCGGGGAGCTGTTTTTT	CASSLDRDTSGLGGGELFF
NA	TRBJ1-2	TRBV9	NA	TGTGCCAGCAGCGTAAATAGCGGACAGTATGGCTACACCTTC	CASSVNSGQYGYTF
NA	TRBJ2-1	TRBV11-2	TRBD2	TGTGCCAGCAGCTCTCAATCGGGAGGTCTTGTGAATGAGCAGTTCTTC	CASSSQSGGLVNEQFF
NA	TRBJ2-3	TRBV13	NA	TGTGCCAGCAGCTCGCGGGTTGGGGGCGCAGATACGCAGTATTTT	CASSSRVGGADTQYF
NA	TRBJ2-7	TRBV7-4	NA	TGTGCCAGCAGGAAGGGTCGGGGGGCCCACGAGCAGTACTTC	CASRKGRGAHEQYF
NA	TRBJ2-7	TRBV5-1	TRBD2	TGCGCCAGCGGCGACGGACTAGCGAACCCCTACGAGCAGTACTTC	CASGDGLANPYEQYF
NA	TRBJ1-4	TRBV5-4	NA	TGTGCCAGCAGCTCTTGGGGCGGGGATGAAAAACTGTTTTTT	CASSSWGGDEKLFF
NA	TRBJ2-7	TRBV30	NA	TGTGCCTGGAGTGCAGTTCGGGGCGAAGGATCCATTTCTAGCTCCTACGAGCAGTACTTC	CAWSAVRGEGSISSSYEQYF
NA	TRBJ1-4	TRBV28	NA	TGTGCCAGCAGCCCTGTGGCGCGTGAAAAACTGTTTTTT	CASSPVAREKLFF
NA	TRBJ1-1	TRBV29-1	NA	TGCAGCGTGGCCAAGGGGGGAAATACTGAAGCTTTCTTT	CSVAKGGNTEAFF
many	TRBJ1-1	TRBV29-1	NA	TGCAGCGTTGAAGACGGGACTTATGAAGCTTTCTTT	CSVEDGTYEAFF
NA	TRBJ2-5	TRBV18	NA	TGTGCCAGCTCACTCCGACAGACACAAGAGACCCAGTACTTC	CASSLRQTQETQYF
NA	TRBJ2-1	TRBV19	NA	TGTGCCAGTAGTAACAGTTACAATGAGCAGTTCTTC	CASSNSYNEQFF
NA	TRBJ2-3	TRBV29-1	NA	TGCAGCGTTGAAGAGCGGAACCTGGCAGATACGCAGTATTTT	CSVEERNLADTQYF
NA	TRBJ2-1	TRBV6-4	TRBD2	TGTGCCAGCAGTGAGCGGGAGGGCCGCAATGAGCAGTTCTTC	CASSEREGRNEQFF
NA	TRBJ2-1	TRBV11-1	NA	TGTGCCAGCAGCTTAGAGGGTCGAGTTGAGCAGTTCTTC	CASSLEGRVEQFF
NA	TRBJ2-3	TRBV19	NA	TGTGCCAGTAGTATAAGGTACGGCACTAGCACAGATACGCAGTATTTT	CASSIRYGTSTDTQYF
NA	TRBJ2-5	TRBV5-4	TRBD2	TGTGCCAGCAGCTTGCCCGGGACTAGCGGGACTTTCGCGACCCAGTACTTC	CASSLPGTSGTFATQYF
NA	TRBJ1-5	TRBV7-9	TRBD1	TGTGCCAGCAGCCCTGACAGGGGGGATCAGCCCCAGCATTTT	CASSPDRGDQPQHF
NA	TRBJ2-1	TRBV5-1	TRBD2	TGCGCCAGCAGCTTGGAGGGACTAGCGGGAGAGATTCACTCCTACAATGAGCAGTTCTTC	CASSLEGLAGEIHSYNEQFF
NA	TRBJ1-5	TRBV27	NA	TGTGCCAGCAGCCCGTCAGTGGGGAAGAGATTCGATCAGCCCCAGCATTTT	CASSPSVGKRFDQPQHF
NA	TRBJ1-2	TRBV29-1	NA	TGCAGCGTTGAAGTTCGGGATAACTATGGCTACACCTTC	CSVEVRDNYGYTF
NA	TRBJ2-1	TRBV7-7	TRBD2	TGTGCCAGCAGCTTAGGATCTAGCGGGATGAATGAGCAGTTCTTC	CASSLGSSGMNEQFF
NA	TRBJ2-5	TRBV7-2	NA	TGTGCCAGCAGCCGACCCGGGACTCTAGAGACCCAGTACTTC	CASSRPGTLETQYF
few	TRBJ2-1	TRBV7-3	NA	TGTGCCAGCAGCTTCCGGGCCGACCGCGAGCAGTTCTTC	CASSFRADREQFF
NA	TRBJ2-3	TRBV28	TRBD2	TGTGCCAGCAGTTTGTATCTAGCGGGAGGGGCTACAGATACGCAGTATTTT	CASSLYLAGGATDTQYF
NA	TRBJ2-2	TRBV4-1	NA	TGCGCCAGCAGTCCGACAGGCAGGGAGCTGTTTTTT	CASSPTGRELFF
NA	TRBJ2-3	TRBV29-1	NA	TGCAGCTTTGACTCCCGAAATCGAGGAGGCACAGATACGCAGTATTTT	CSFDSRNRGGTDTQYF
once	TRBJ2-1	TRBV7-9	NA	TGTGCCAGCAGCCCCCGAGAATACAATGAGCAGTTCTTC	CASSPREYNEQFF
many	TRBJ1-1	TRBV6-6	TRBD1	TGTGCCAGCAGTTCCACCCCCGGACAGGGAGCTTTCTTT	CASSSTPGQGAFF
NA	TRBJ1-2	TRBV11-2	NA	TGTGCCAGCAGCCCCACAGGAAGGAAGGGGCACGGCTACACCTTC	CASSPTGRKGHGYTF